The clone carrying this T cell receptor (beta chain) was seen more than once but under ten times. Its antigen is unidentified. The sample is drawn from a study of cytomegalovirus exposure and HLA in healthy donors. Study-level findings and limits: An analysis that came later showed most CMV-associated TCR beta chains appearing HLA-restricted. The study designated about 160 TCR beta chains cytomegalovirus-associated. Most observed TCR sequences were rare, whereas some public TCRs were detected in many donors. Cytomegalovirus status, reportedly, was diagnosed with high specificity and sensitivity by the classifier.

With 60 Vbeta and 13 Jbeta primers, the PCR was carried out. Measured with immunoSEQ multiplex PCR; TCRdb has only the in-frame clones, and not every one. The table shows more than 85,000 clones, with under 85% occurring only once. Trimming removed 1 base from V and 5 bases from J, with 18 bases in between. This CDR3 comprises 17 residues. Germline CDR1 is MNHNS and CDR2 is SASEGT. The TCR was taken from a woman aged 45-65 years in good health and CMV-seropositive. The V call is TRBV6-1, the J call TRBJ1-5, with D perhaps TRBD1 (5 bases). The sample comprised PBMCs. CDR3 bases: TGTGCCAGCAGTGAAGAAGTGGAGGGGCCGTACGATCAGCCCCAGCATTTT. It is translated as CASSEEVEGPYDQPQHF.